This is a list of T cell receptor beta chains from one sample in a study of blood T cells in healthy people across ages. TCRdb redid the calling of the 5' RACE reads with MiXCR, one entry per CDR3 protein. The repertoire holds 650,000 to 700,000 distinct CDR3 sequences, with approximately 31% as singletons. The sample consisted of blood. The receptors originated from a woman over 75 in good health. The CDR3 runs from the conserved cysteine through the conserved F or W. D genes are given only for firm matches. Size is omitted from some rows. Given values are once, few, many or a class for expanded clones.

clone_size j_call v_call d_call cdr3_nt cdr3_aa
- TRBJ1-5 TRBV20-1 TRBD1 TGCAGTGCTAGAGGACAGGGAGGGGGGCCCCAGCATTTT CSARGQGGGPQHF
- TRBJ2-3 TRBV10-3 TRBD2 TGTGCCATCAGGGCGACAGGGACCGGGACTAGCGGCCCTGTTGCGCAGTATTTT CAIRATGTGTSGPVAQYF
many TRBJ2-3 TRBV20-1 TRBD2 TGCAGTGCTAGAGATTCAAGCGGGGGGGCAGAGTATTTT CSARDSSGGAEYF
- TRBJ2-7 TRBV7-9 - TGTGCCAGCAGCTTAATGGGGGGAGCGGACTATAACAATGAGCAGTACTTC CASSLMGGADYNNEQYF
- TRBJ2-6 TRBV19 - TGTGTCAGTAGTATAGTTAGGACGGAAACTGGGGCCAACGTCCTGACTTTC CVSSIVRTETGANVLTF
few TRBJ2-2 TRBV18 - TGTGCCAGCTCACCACGATTCGTAAACACCGGGGAGCTGTTTTTT CASSPRFVNTGELFF
many TRBJ1-1 TRBV6-1 - TGTGCCAGCAGTAACCTCGGACAGCTCACTGAAGCTTTCTTT CASSNLGQLTEAFF
- TRBJ2-5 TRBV20-1 TRBD2 TGCAGTGCGCAGACTAGCGGGGGGGCCTTTAGGTCCTACAATGGGCAGTACTTC CSAQTSGGAFRSYNGQYF
many TRBJ2-1 TRBV4-3 TRBD2 TGCGCCAGCAGCCAAGACATAGCGGGGGGGATGGATGAGCAGTTCTTC CASSQDIAGGMDEQFF
few TRBJ1-1 TRBV6-2/TRBV6-3 - TGTGCCAGCACCCGGCGGGGATGCGCTGAAGCTTTCTTT CASTRRGCAEAFF
few TRBJ2-3 TRBV6-1 - TGTGCCAGCAGCCTAAGAAGGGGGGGGTTGGGGACAGATACGCAGTATTTT CASSLRRGGLGTDTQYF
many TRBJ1-2 TRBV5-1 - TGCGCCAGCAGCTTGGGGTGGACACAAGCCGGCTACACCTTC CASSLGWTQAGYTF
- TRBJ2-1 TRBV7-2 - TGTGCCAGCAGCTTAAATCGGCAGGGCGATGAGCAGTTCTTC CASSLNRQGDEQFF
many TRBJ2-3 TRBV7-9 - TGTGCCAGCAGCTTGGGCCTCCCCATGTTAACAGATACGCAGTATTTT CASSLGLPMLTDTQYF
- TRBJ1-2 TRBV4-3 - TGCGCCAGCAGCCAAGACTACGAATCGTTTAACTATGGCTACACCTTC CASSQDYESFNYGYTF
few TRBJ1-5 TRBV6-1 TRBD1 TGTGCCAGCAAAGCCCTACAGGGGGCCGGGCAGCCCCAGCATTTT CASKALQGAGQPQHF
- TRBJ2-1 TRBV20-1 TRBD2 TGCAGTGTTCCCCCCTTTAGCGGGACGGAGCCTTACAATGAGCAGTTCTTC CSVPPFSGTEPYNEQFF
many TRBJ2-7 TRBV27 - TGTGCCAGCAGGACCACAGGGATGACCTACGAGCAGTACTTC CASRTTGMTYEQYF
once TRBJ2-1 TRBV7-8 - TGTGCCAGCAGCCCCTCAGGGGAGGTTAGACTTGAGCAGTTCTTC CASSPSGEVRLEQFF
once TRBJ2-7 TRBV4-1 - TGCGCCAGCAGCCGGAGTCCGGGCGGACAGACGACCTCCTACGAGCAGTACTTC CASSRSPGGQTTSYEQYF
- TRBJ1-2 TRBV10-3 TRBD1 TGTGCCATCAGGGAGAGCACAGGGGACTATGGCTACACCTTC CAIRESTGDYGYTF
- TRBJ2-1 TRBV7-9 - TGTGCCAGCAGCCCGCACCTAGCGGAGGGGGGGAATGAGCAGTTCTTC CASSPHLAEGGNEQFF